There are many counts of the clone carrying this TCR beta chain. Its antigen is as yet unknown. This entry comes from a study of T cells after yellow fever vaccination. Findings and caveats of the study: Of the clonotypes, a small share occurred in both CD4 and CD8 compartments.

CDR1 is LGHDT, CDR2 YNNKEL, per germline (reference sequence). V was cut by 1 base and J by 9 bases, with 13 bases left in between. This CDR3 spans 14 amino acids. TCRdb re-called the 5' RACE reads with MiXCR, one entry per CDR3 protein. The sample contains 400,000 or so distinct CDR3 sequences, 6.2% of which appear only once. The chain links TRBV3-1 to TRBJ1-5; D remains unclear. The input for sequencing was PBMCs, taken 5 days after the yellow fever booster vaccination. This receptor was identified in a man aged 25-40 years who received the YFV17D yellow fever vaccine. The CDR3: CASSQVTGQWPQHF. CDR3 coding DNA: TGTGCCAGCAGCCAAGTGACGGGTCAATGGCCCCAGCATTTT. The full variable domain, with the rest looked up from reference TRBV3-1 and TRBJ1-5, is DTAVSQTPKYLVTQMGNDKSIKCEQNLGHDTMYWYKQDSKKFLKIMFSYNNKELIINETVPNRFSPKSPDKAHLNLHINSLELGDSAVYFCASSQVTGQWPQHFGDGTRLSIL.